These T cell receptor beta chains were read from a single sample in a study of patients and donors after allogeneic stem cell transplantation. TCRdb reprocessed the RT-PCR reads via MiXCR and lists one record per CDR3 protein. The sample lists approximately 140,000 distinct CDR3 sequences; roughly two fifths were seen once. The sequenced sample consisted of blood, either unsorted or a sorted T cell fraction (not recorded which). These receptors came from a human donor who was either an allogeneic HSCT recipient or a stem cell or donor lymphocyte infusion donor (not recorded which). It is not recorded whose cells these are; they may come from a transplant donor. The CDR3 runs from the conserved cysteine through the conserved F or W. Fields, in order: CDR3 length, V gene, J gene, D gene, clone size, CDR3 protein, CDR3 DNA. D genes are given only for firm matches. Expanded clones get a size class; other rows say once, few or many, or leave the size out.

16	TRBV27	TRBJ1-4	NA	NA	CASSQFGGGPNEKLFF	TGTGCCAGCAGCCAATTTGGCGGGGGACCTAATGAAAAACTGTTTTTT
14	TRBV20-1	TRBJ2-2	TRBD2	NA	CSARGTSVSGELFF	TGCAGTGCTAGAGGGACTAGCGTAAGCGGGGAGCTGTTTTTT
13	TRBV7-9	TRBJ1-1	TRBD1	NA	CASQTGEDTEAFF	TGTGCCAGCCAGACAGGGGAGGACACTGAAGCTTTCTTT
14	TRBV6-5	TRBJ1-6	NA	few	CASSPVGGHSPLHF	TGTGCCAGCTCCCCGGTGGGAGGTCATTCACCCCTCCACTTT
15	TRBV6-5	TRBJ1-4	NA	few	CASSPDLGTNEKLFF	TGTGCCAGCAGTCCGGACCTGGGAACTAATGAAAAACTGTTTTTT
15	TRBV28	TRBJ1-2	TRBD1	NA	CASSSSGQALYGYTF	TGTGCCAGCAGTTCCTCGGGACAGGCCCTTTATGGCTACACCTTC
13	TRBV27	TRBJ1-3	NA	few	CASSLSVGNTIYF	TGTGCCAGCAGTTTATCGGTTGGAAACACCATATATTTT
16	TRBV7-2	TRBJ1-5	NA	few	CASSLGGGALNQPQHF	TGTGCCAGCAGCTTGGGCGGGGGGGCCCTCAATCAGCCCCAGCATTTT
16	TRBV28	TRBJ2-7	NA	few	CASSLVGHRKVYEQYF	TGTGCCAGCAGTTTAGTGGGACACCGGAAGGTCTACGAGCAGTACTTC
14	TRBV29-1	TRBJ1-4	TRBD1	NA	CSVCTGGAEEKLFF	TGCAGCGTATGTACAGGGGGCGCCGAGGAAAAACTGTTTTTT
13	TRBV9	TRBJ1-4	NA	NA	CASSPRGIEKLFF	TGTGCCAGCAGCCCGAGAGGGATAGAAAAACTGTTTTTT
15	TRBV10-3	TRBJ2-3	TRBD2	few	CAIWSGFSGQDTQYF	TGTGCCATCTGGAGTGGGTTTAGCGGGCAAGATACGCAGTATTTT
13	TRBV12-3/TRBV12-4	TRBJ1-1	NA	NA	CASSPGMSPEAFF	TGTGCCAGCAGTCCTGGCATGAGTCCTGAAGCTTTCTTT
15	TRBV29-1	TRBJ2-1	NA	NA	CSAPRGVTPYNEQFF	TGCAGCGCTCCCCGCGGGGTAACTCCCTACAATGAGCAGTTCTTC
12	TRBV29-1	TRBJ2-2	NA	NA	CSVPTGTGELFF	TGCAGCGTTCCGACAGGCACCGGGGAGCTGTTTTTT
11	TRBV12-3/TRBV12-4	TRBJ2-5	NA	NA	CASTSSLAQYF	TGTGCCAGCACGTCTAGTTTGGCCCAGTACTTC
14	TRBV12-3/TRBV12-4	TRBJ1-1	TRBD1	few	CASSLTGAPLWAFF	TGTGCCAGCAGCCTGACAGGGGCCCCATTATGGGCTTTCTTT
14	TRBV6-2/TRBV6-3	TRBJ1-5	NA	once	CASSDFDLNQPQHF	TGTGCCAGCAGCGACTTCGACTTAAATCAGCCCCAGCATTTT
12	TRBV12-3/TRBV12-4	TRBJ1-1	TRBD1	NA	CASTEGAPEAFF	TGTGCCAGCACGGAGGGGGCCCCTGAAGCTTTCTTT
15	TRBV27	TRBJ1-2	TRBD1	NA	CASSHGQGRSYGYTF	TGTGCCAGCAGTCACGGACAGGGCCGTAGCTATGGCTACACCTTC
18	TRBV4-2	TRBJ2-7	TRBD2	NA	CASSHFSPAGGRSYEQYF	TGTGCCAGCAGCCATTTTTCCCCAGCGGGGGGCCGCTCCTACGAGCAGTACTTC
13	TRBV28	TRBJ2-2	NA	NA	CASRGLVTGELFF	TGTGCCAGCAGGGGCTTAGTCACCGGGGAGCTGTTTTTT
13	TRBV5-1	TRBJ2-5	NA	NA	CASSFRGSETQYF	TGCGCCAGCAGCTTCCGGGGGTCAGAGACCCAGTACTTC
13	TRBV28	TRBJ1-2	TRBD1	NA	CASSTGAVKGYTF	TGTGCCAGCAGTACAGGGGCGGTGAAAGGCTACACCTTC
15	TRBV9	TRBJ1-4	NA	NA	CASSVWRRFNEKLFF	TGTGCCAGCAGCGTATGGAGACGGTTTAATGAAAAACTGTTTTTT
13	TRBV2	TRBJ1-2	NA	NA	CASSSEGGYGYTF	TGTGCCAGCAGTTCAGAGGGGGGCTATGGCTACACCTTC
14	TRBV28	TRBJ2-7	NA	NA	CASSLTPREYEQYF	TGTGCCAGCAGTTTAACTCCCCGGGAGTACGAGCAGTACTTC
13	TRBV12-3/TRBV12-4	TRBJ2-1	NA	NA	CASSLARYNEQFF	TGTGCCAGCAGTTTAGCTCGCTACAATGAGCAGTTCTTC
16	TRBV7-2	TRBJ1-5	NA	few	CASSYGPGFPNQPQHF	TGTGCCAGCAGCTACGGCCCTGGTTTCCCCAATCAGCCCCAGCATTTT
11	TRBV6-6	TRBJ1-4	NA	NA	CASDGGEKLFF	TGTGCCAGCGACGGAGGGGAAAAACTGTTTTTT
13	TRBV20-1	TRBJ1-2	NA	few	CSARVSANYGYTF	TGCAGTGCTAGAGTCTCCGCTAACTATGGCTACACCTTC
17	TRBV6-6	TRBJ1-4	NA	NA	CASSYLFGPIGSEKLFF	TGTGCCAGCAGTTATTTGTTCGGACCAATTGGAAGTGAAAAACTGTTTTTT
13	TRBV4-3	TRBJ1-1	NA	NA	CASSQLTGTEAFF	TGCGCCAGCAGCCAACTCACCGGGACTGAAGCTTTCTTT
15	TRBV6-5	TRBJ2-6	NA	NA	CASRLQGTGANVLTF	TGTGCCAGCAGATTACAGGGCACCGGGGCCAACGTCCTGACTTTC
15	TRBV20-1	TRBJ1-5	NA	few	CSASPGPGSNQPQHF	TGCAGTGCTAGCCCTGGACCGGGGAGCAATCAGCCCCAGCATTTT
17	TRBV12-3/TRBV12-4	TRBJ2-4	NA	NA	CASSLLGPALQKRIQYF	TGTGCCAGCAGTTTACTCGGGCCCGCCCTCCAAAAACGCATTCAGTACTTC
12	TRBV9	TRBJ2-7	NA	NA	CASSALTGKQYF	TGTGCCAGCAGCGCCTTAACGGGAAAGCAGTACTTC
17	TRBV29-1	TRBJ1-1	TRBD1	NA	CSVEDPLDRVVRTEAFF	TGCAGCGTTGAAGATCCCCTGGACAGGGTGGTTCGCACTGAAGCTTTCTTT
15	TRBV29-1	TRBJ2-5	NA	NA	CSVEGRSSLLETQYF	TGCAGCGTTGAAGGGAGGTCTTCGTTGCTAGAGACCCAGTACTTC
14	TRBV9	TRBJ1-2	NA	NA	CASSVAIGQYGYTF	TGTGCCAGCAGCGTAGCTATCGGCCAGTATGGCTACACCTTC
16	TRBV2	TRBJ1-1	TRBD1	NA	CASSESGTGLRGEAFF	TGTGCCAGCAGTGAAAGTGGGACAGGGCTCAGGGGTGAAGCTTTCTTT
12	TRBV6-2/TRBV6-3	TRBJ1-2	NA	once	CASSSSPYGYTF	TGTGCCAGCAGTTCTTCTCCCTATGGCTACACCTTC
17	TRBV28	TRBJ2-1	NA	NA	CASTSAGRPDSYNEQFF	TGTGCCAGCACCTCGGCTGGCAGGCCTGACTCCTACAATGAGCAGTTCTTC
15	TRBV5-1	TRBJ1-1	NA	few	CASSLDLGVNTEAFF	TGCGCCAGCAGCTTGGATCTCGGTGTGAACACTGAAGCTTTCTTT
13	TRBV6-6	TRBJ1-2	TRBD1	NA	CASSVGWEGAVLF	TGTGCCAGCAGTGTAGGTTGGGAGGGGGCGGTCCTCTTC
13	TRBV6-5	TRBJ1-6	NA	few	CASRGIDNSPLHF	TGTGCCAGCCGGGGGATCGATAATTCACCCCTCCACTTT
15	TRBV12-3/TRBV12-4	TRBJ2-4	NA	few	CASSFPTTYKNIQYF	TGTGCCAGCAGTTTCCCCACAACGTACAAAAACATTCAGTACTTC
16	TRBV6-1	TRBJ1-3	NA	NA	CASNRESREIRNTIYF	TGTGCCAGCAACAGAGAATCGAGAGAAATAAGGAACACCATATATTTT
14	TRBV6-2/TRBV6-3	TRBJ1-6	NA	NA	CASSYVRESPPLHF	TGTGCCAGCAGTTACGTGCGGGAGAGTCCACCCCTCCACTTT
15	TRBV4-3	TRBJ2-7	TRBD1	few	CASSPGQGAPYEQYF	TGCGCCAGCAGCCCCGGGCAGGGGGCCCCCTACGAGCAGTACTTC
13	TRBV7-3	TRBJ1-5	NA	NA	CASGSGANQPQHF	TGTGCCAGCGGCTCAGGGGCGAATCAGCCCCAGCATTTT
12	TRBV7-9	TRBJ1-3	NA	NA	CASSPGAARGYF	TGTGCCAGCAGCCCAGGGGCCGCCCGGGGATATTTT
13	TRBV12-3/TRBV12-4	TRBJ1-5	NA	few	CASRLYSNQPQHF	TGTGCCAGCAGGTTATATAGCAATCAGCCCCAGCATTTT
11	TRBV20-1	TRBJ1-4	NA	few	CSALSGVSEFF	TGCAGTGCTCTCTCAGGGGTGAGCGAGTTTTTT
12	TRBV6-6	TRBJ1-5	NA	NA	CASRDTYQPQHF	TGTGCCAGCCGGGACACCTATCAGCCCCAGCATTTT
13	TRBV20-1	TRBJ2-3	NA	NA	CSARVAVGGTQYF	TGCAGTGCTAGAGTAGCAGTCGGAGGTACGCAGTATTTT